One T cell receptor gamma chain is described in this entry. Antigen: not known. This specimen belongs to a study of Vδ1+ human thymocytes. Thymocytes were sorted as CD3+ TCRVdelta1+ TCRVdelta2- after alphabeta T cell depletion. General study points: Despite high sort purity, roughly 18% of thymic T cell receptor delta sequences were Vdelta2. Donors shared many TRG clonotypes but few TRD clonotypes. Thymic TRG and TRD repertoires appeared highly polyclonal, with Gaussian CDR3 length distributions.

Germline V gene data show CDR1 as VENAVY and CDR2 as YDSYNSRV. V shed 3 bases, J shed 5 bases, and the junction held 4 bases outside the gene matches. The CDR3 is 12 residues long. The template was reverse-transcribed extracted RNA. Multiplex PCR used pooled V-gene forward primers and a constant-region reverse primer to amplify CDR3s. TCRdb re-processed the multiplex PCR reads using CATT. The data show about 36,000 gamma-chain clones, over 20% seen once. The genes are TRGV8 and TRGJ1 or TRGJ2. Sample: Vdelta1+ gamma-delta thymocytes from the thymus. This sample's subset: FACS-sorted CD3+ TCRalphabeta- TCRVdelta1+ TCRVdelta2- thymocytes. The receptor comes from a girl less than two years old who had congenital heart surgery. The CDR3: CATWDVDYKKLF. The CDR3 DNA is TGTGCCACCTGGGATGTCGATTATAAGAAACTCTTT.